This note documents a single T cell receptor (beta chain) sequence. Its specificity is unknown. TCRdb re-called the reads with MiXCR, one entry per CDR3 protein. The data show 550,000 to 850,000 distinct CDR3 sequences, with around 31% seen just once and 18% held by the top ten. This record comes from a study of T cell repertoires in cytomegalovirus infection. About the research overall: Both recently identified HLA-C-restricted and well-studied HLA-B-restricted CMV epitopes were used in the study. Matching HLA type, along with CMV infection, was indicated by public TCR beta signatures.

The CDR3 sequence is 16 residues long. V gave up 1 base and J gave up 3 bases, with 13 bases separating them. The germline CDR1 and CDR2 sequences are SGHDN and FVKESK. Overall study results and limits: In two of eight donors, the top clonotype was HLA-C-restricted CMV-specific. Adding up the frequency of public TCR beta families identified people who carried CMV plus the relevant HLA.

This receptor was identified in a human donor in good health (CMV status not recorded). Some clones in this sample may be carry-over from other donors' samples. The sequencing here drew on cultured PBMCs, taken from culture after CMV antigen stimulation. The chain carries TRBV14 and TRBJ1-5, with D tentatively TRBD1 (5 bases). The CDR3 bases are TGTGCCAGCAGCCAAGCGCAGGGATCCCCCAATCAGCCCCAGCATTTT. It translates to CASSQAQGSPNQPQHF.